Below, 4 T cell receptor beta chains from the same sample are listed, as sequenced in a study of T cell responses to AZD1222 COVID-19 vaccine. The repertoire was sequenced with immunoSEQ multiplex PCR; TCRdb's copy has only in-frame clones and lacks some. The data hold 120,000 or so clones, with 87% observed a single time. Source: peripheral blood, taken on day 0 of AZD1222 vaccination. Receptors originate from an adult in good health.

The chain has TRBV5-1 and TRBJ1-5; D is ambiguous. The length of the CDR3 is 15 residues. Germline V gives CDR1 SGHRS, CDR2 YFSETQ. Trimming left V 0 bases short and J 0 bases short, with 7 bases between. The CDR3 DNA follows: TGCGCCAGCAGCTTGGACGGTCTTAGCAATCAGCCCCAGCATTTT. It is translated as CASSLDGLSNQPQHF.

This chain joins TRBV27 and TRBJ1-2; 9 bases map to TRBD1. The CDR3 spans 18 residues. In germline, CDR1 is MNHEY, CDR2 SMNVEV (reference sequence). V lost 0 bases to trimming and J lost 6 bases; unmatched junction nucleotides: 14. CDR3 nucleotide sequence: TGTGCCAGCAGTTTATCTCCCCGGACAGGGGCCGCATCGCATGGCTACACCTTC. Translation: CASSLSPRTGAASHGYTF.

The gene calls are TRBV6-5 and TRBJ2-7; either TRBD1 or TRBD2 may fit D (5 bases each). The CDR3 runs 15 residues. V was trimmed by 0 bases and J by 2 bases, leaving 11 bases between them. Germline V CDR1 and CDR2: MNHEY, SVGAGI. The CDR3 is CASSYSGTVTYEQYF. Written as DNA, the CDR3 is TGTGCCAGCAGTTACTCCGGGACGGTAACCTACGAGCAGTACTTC.

J is TRBJ1-5 and V is TRBV19, with 10 bases that match TRBD1. Germline CDR1 is LNHDA and CDR2 is SQIVND (reference sequence). The V and J ends lost 2 bases and 6 bases, in that order; junction bases with no gene match: 4. The CDR3 covers 15 residues. CDR3 nucleotide sequence: TGTGCCAGTAGTATACGACAGGGGGCTGTTCAGCCCCAGCATTTT. It yields the protein CASSIRQGAVQPQHF.